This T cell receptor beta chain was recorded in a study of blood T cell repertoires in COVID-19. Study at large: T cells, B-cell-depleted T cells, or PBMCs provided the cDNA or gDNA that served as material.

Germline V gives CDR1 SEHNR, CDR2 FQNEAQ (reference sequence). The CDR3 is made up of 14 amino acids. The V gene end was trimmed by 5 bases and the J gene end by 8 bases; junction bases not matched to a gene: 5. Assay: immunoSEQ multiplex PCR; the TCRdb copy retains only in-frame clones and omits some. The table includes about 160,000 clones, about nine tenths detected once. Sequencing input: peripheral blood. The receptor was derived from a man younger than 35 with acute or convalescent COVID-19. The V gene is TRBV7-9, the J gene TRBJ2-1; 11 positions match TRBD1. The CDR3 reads CASSLRTGGDEQFF. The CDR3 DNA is TGTGCCAGCAGCCTCAGGACAGGGGGCGATGAGCAGTTCTTC.